A single sample is the source of the 5 T cell receptor beta chains below, sequenced in a study of blood T cell repertoires in COVID-19. The method was immunoSEQ multiplex PCR; TCRdb's version includes in-frame clones alone and lacks a portion of them. The sample has a few hundred thousand clones, under 90% seen once. Material for sequencing was PBMCs or T cells enriched from blood (not recorded which). The receptor source for this set is a woman aged 25 to 39 who had recovered from COVID-19.

This CDR3 is CASSVVANTGELFF. As DNA, the CDR3 is TGTGCCAGCAGCGTAGTCGCGAACACCGGGGAGCTGTTTTTT. The V call is TRBV9, the J call TRBJ2-2; D unresolved. This CDR3 comprises 14 residues. Trimming stripped 0 bases from V and 0 bases from J, with 3 bases between. Per the germline V gene, CDR1 is SGDLS and CDR2 is YYNGEE.

The CDR3 region is CASSFTTGGNYGYTF. CDR3 nucleotides: TGTGCCAGCAGCTTCACGACAGGGGGCAACTATGGCTACACCTTC. The rearrangement joins TRBV5-6 to TRBJ1-2; 10 positions match TRBD1. Germline V lookup: CDR1 SGHDT, CDR2 YYEEEE. With V trimmed by 2 bases and J by 2 bases, 3 bases remained unmatched. CDR3 length: 15 amino acids.

This chain connects TRBV27 to TRBJ2-5; D perhaps matches TRBD2 (5 bases). The V end was cut by 7 bases, the J end by 5 bases, with 20 bases between. The CDR3 has 15 residues. CDR1 MNHEY and CDR2 SMNVEV come from the germline V gene (reference sequence). This CDR3 is CASTAYSGVGETQYF. CDR3 bases: TGTGCCAGCACTGCCTACTCCGGGGTCGGTGAGACCCAGTACTTC.

The table lists this clone with a count of one. The chain carries TRBV9 and TRBJ1-2; 8 positions match TRBD1. V lost 6 bases and J lost 3; bases outside the gene matches: 19. CDR1 is SGDLS, CDR2 YYNGEE, per germline. The CDR3 has 18 residues. The CDR3 DNA is TGTGCCAGCACCCCCCGATTGATGGTCAGGGGGCCGGACTATGGCTACACCTTC. This encodes CASTPRLMVRGPDYGYTF.

This chain connects TRBV3-1 (or the pseudogene TRBV3-2) to TRBJ2-3, with TRBD2 matching over 15 bases. V shed 0 bases, J shed 1 base, and the junction held 2 bases outside the gene matches. Germline V lookup: CDR1 LGHDT, CDR2 YNNKEL (reference sequence). This CDR3 is built from 18 residues. CDR3 protein: CASSQEGLAGGGTDTQYF. DNA for the CDR3: TGTGCCAGCAGCCAAGAGGGACTAGCGGGGGGCGGCACAGATACGCAGTATTTT.